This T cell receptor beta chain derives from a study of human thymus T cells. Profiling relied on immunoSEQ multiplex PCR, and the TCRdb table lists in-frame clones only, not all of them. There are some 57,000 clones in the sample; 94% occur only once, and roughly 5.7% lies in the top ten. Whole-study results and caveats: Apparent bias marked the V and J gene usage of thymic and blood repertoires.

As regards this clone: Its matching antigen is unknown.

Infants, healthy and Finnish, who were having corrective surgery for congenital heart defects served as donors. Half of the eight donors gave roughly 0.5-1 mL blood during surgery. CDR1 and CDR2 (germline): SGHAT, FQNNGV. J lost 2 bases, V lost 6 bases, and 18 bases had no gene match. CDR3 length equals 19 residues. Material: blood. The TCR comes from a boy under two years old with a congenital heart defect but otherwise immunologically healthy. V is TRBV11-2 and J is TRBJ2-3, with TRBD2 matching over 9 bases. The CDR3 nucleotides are TGTGCCAGCAGAATGGGACTAGCCGGGAGGTGGCCGACCACAGATACGCAGTATTTT. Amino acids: CASRMGLAGRWPTTDTQYF.